The 28 T cell receptor beta chains below come from one sample, sequenced in a study of glioma-infiltrating T cells. Using RNA template, CDR3s of TCR alpha and beta were amplified with iRepertoire arm-PCR. TCRdb redid the calling of the multiplex PCR reads with MiXCR, one entry per CDR3 protein. The sample lists under 150,000 distinct CDR3 sequences, around a quarter occurring once. The specimen sequenced was glioma tissue, nonneoplastic brain tissue, or PBMCs (not recorded which). The origin of the receptors is a human donor with low-grade glioma or glioblastoma, undergoing nonglioma brain surgery, or in good health (not recorded which).

DNA of the CDR3: TGCGCCAGCAGCCAAGGGGGGGCCTGGGAGACCCAGTACTTC. Amino acid sequence: CASSQGGAWETQYF. This sequence joins TRBV4-1 and TRBJ2-5; tentatively, D is TRBD1 or TRBD2 (6 bases each). The CDR3 has 14 residues. The V gene lost 1 base and the J gene lost 5 bases, with 11 bases spanning the gap. Looked up from germline, CDR1 is MGHRA and CDR2 is YSYEKL.

V is TRBV19 and J is TRBJ2-3; D might be TRBD1 (5 bases). Germline V gives CDR1 LNHDA, CDR2 SQIVND (reference sequence). The CDR3 length is 14 residues. The V and J ends lost 10 bases and 0 bases respectively, with 14 bases between them. The CDR3 DNA reads as TGTGCCACTACACAGGTTTCTAGCACAGATACGCAGTATTTT. This codes for CATTQVSSTDTQYF. Filled out from reference TRBV19 and TRBJ2-3, the complete variable domain reads DGGITQSPKYLFRKEGQNVTLSCEQNLNHDAMYWYRQDPGQGLRLIYYSQIVNDFQKGDIAEGYSVSREKKESFPLTVTSAQKNPTAFYLCATTQVSSTDTQYFGPGTRLTVL.

This clonotype was recorded many times. The CDR3 nucleotides are TGCAGTGCGCCCTCGGTCCGGGGGCTGGACAATGAGCAGTTCTTC. This encodes CSAPSVRGLDNEQFF. V usage is TRBV20-1 and J usage is TRBJ2-1; possibly TRBD1 or TRBD2 for D (6 bases each). This CDR3 spans 15 amino acids. With 6 bases removed from V and 5 bases from J, the gap between germline ends came to 20 bases. In germline, CDR1 is DFQATT, CDR2 SNEGSKA (reference sequence).

V is TRBV4-1 and J is TRBJ1-3, with 8 bases fitting TRBD1. The germline CDR1 and CDR2 sequences are MGHRA and YSYEKL. CDR3 length: 14 residues. Trimming cost V 5 bases and J 6 bases; bases outside gene matches: 6. CDR3 DNA: TGCGCCAGCAGCTCGGACAGGGCGACAAACACCATATATTTT. Translation: CASSSDRATNTIYF.

This clonotype was seen many times. The chain uses TRBV6-1 and TRBJ1-5; tentative D call: TRBD1 (5 bases). The CDR3 is 15 residues long. Germline V lookup: CDR1 MNHNS, CDR2 SASEGT. Trimming left V 6 bases short and J 2 bases short, with 14 bases between. The CDR3 DNA sequence: TGTGCCAGCAGCGCCAGGGCAGAACGCAATCAGCCCCAGCATTTT. Translated, it gives CASSARAERNQPQHF.

This clonotype was recorded at least ten times. The chain is built from TRBV20-1 and TRBJ2-7, with 11 bases aligning to TRBD2. This CDR3 region has 14 residues. The J segment lost 6 bases and the V segment lost 5 bases, leaving 9 bases of the junction unmatched. Germline V gives CDR1 DFQATT, CDR2 SNEGSKA (reference sequence). The CDR3 spells CSAAETSGVSEQYV. The CDR3 nucleotides read TGCAGTGCTGCAGAGACTAGCGGGGTCTCCGAGCAGTACGTC.

This clonotype was detected only a few times. The chain uses TRBV12-3 or TRBV12-4 and TRBJ2-1; TRBD1 matches at 10 bases. The CDR3 loop spans 15 amino acids. V was pared by 8 bases and J by 5 bases, with 9 bases of the junction left unmatched. The CDR3 region is CASQGGQGNHNEQFF. CDR3 nucleotide sequence: TGTGCCAGCCAAGGGGGACAGGGGAATCACAATGAGCAGTTCTTC.

V is TRBV28 and J is TRBJ2-7; no firm D call. Germline V gene lookup returns CDR1 MDHEN and CDR2 SYDVKM. Trimming removed 2 bases from V and 1 base from J, with 9 bases in between. The CDR3 has 14 residues. The CDR3 region has the DNA TGTGCCAGCAGTTTAATCGGGCGGTCCTACGAGCAGTACGTC. As protein: CASSLIGRSYEQYV.

This sequence joins TRBV7-9 and TRBJ1-1, with a possible D match to TRBD1 (5 bases). The CDR3 is made up of 12 amino acids. CDR1 and CDR2 (germline): SEHNR, FQNEAQ (reference sequence). V lost 5 bases, J lost 7 bases, and 11 bases lay in between. The CDR3 nucleotides read TGTGCCAGCAGCCCTCGGGACTTTGAAGCTTTCTTT. It specifies CASSPRDFEAFF.

This clonotype appeared once. The CDR3 protein is CASSFWPSGTGTNTEAFF. The DNA for the CDR3 is TGCGCCAGCAGCTTTTGGCCCTCCGGGACAGGGACGAACACTGAAGCTTTCTTT. The J gene is TRBJ1-1, the V gene TRBV5-1, with 9 bases that match TRBD1. The CDR3 consists of 18 residues. The trim removed 2 bases at V and 1 base at J, leaving 12 bases unmatched. Germline-derived CDR1 and CDR2 are SGHRS and YFSETQ. The full variable domain, completed using reference TRBV5-1 and TRBJ1-1, is KAGVTQTPRYLIKTRGQQVTLSCSPISGHRSVSWYQQTPGQGLQFLFEYFSETQRNKGNFPGRFSGRQFSNSRSEMNVSTLELGDSALYLCASSFWPSGTGTNTEAFFGQGTRLTVV.

This sequence joins TRBV7-8 and TRBJ1-2, with a possible D match to TRBD1 (6 bases). This CDR3 is 19 amino acids long. Germline lookup yields CDR1 SGHVS and CDR2 FQNEAQ. The germline V and J ends were trimmed by 1 base and 3 bases, with 24 bases remaining between them. In nucleotides, the CDR3 is TGTGCCAGCAGCTTAGTTGCTGACGGGACAATTTGGTCAGACTATGGCTACACCTTC. It specifies CASSLVADGTIWSDYGYTF.

A few counts support this clonotype. The V and J genes are TRBV29-1 and TRBJ2-7; D is perhaps TRBD1 (6 bases). Germline-derived CDR1 and CDR2 are SQVTM and ANQGSEA. V was shortened by 6 bases and J by 3 bases, with 9 bases between the two germline ends. CDR3 length equals 11 residues. CDR3 DNA sequence: TGCAGCGTCCAACAGGGCTACGAGCAGTACGTC. Protein product: CSVQQGYEQYV.

The CDR3, as DNA: TGTGCCAGCAGCCCTCCCCTTGTTAGCTACACCTTC. This codes for CASSPPLVSYTF. The chain couples TRBV28 to TRBJ1-2, with D uncertain. Deletions cut 6 bases from V and 9 bases from J, with 14 bases between. Per the germline V gene, CDR1 is MDHEN and CDR2 is SYDVKM. CDR3 length: 12 residues.

The chain recombines TRBV18 with TRBJ2-7; 7 nucleotides align to TRBD1. CDR1 KGHSH and CDR2 LQKENI come from the germline V gene. This CDR3 has 14 residues. Trimming took 3 bases from V and 3 from J; bases not matched to a gene: 5. In DNA form, the CDR3 reads TGTGCCAGCTCACCGACAGGGCCAATCTACGAGCAGTACGTC. It specifies CASSPTGPIYEQYV.

This clonotype was detected ten times or more. V gene TRBV6-1 combines with J gene TRBJ1-6; tentatively, D is TRBD1 (5 bases). The CDR3 spans 16 residues. Germline-derived CDR1 and CDR2 are MNHNS and SASEGT. Deletions cut 7 bases from V and 9 bases from J, with 22 bases between. The CDR3 DNA reads as TGTGCCAGCACTCCAAGAACGACCGGGACCGGTTCACCCCTCCACTTT. Translated: CASTPRTTGTGSPLHF.

This rearrangement joins TRBV28 to TRBJ1-6; a possible D gene is TRBD1 (5 bases). Trimming removed 9 bases from V and 7 bases from J, with 13 bases in between. CDR3 length equals 13 residues. Germline V gene lookup returns CDR1 MDHEN and CDR2 SYDVKM. The CDR3 protein is CASQRGGNSPLHF. For the CDR3, the DNA is TGTGCCAGTCAAAGGGGTGGCAATTCACCCCTCCACTTT.

A few counts support this clonotype. V and J are TRBV24-1 and TRBJ2-3; 7 nucleotides align to TRBD1. Germline values: CDR1 KGHDR, CDR2 SFDVKD. V gave up 0 bases and J gave up 6 bases; unmatched junction bases: 2. The CDR3 length is 14 residues. The DNA of the CDR3 is TGTGCCACCAGTGATTTGCAGGGGGAGGATACGCAGTATTTT. Amino acid sequence: CATSDLQGEDTQYF.

Regarding this clonotype: A read error is possible here, since a much larger clone lies one base away. The V gene is TRBV20-1, the J gene TRBJ2-7, with D possibly called TRBD1 or TRBD2 (5 bases each). CDR1 DFQATT and CDR2 SNEGSKA come from the germline V gene (reference sequence). The length of the CDR3 is 12 residues. V shed 7 bases and J shed 2 bases, with 12 bases lying between them. This CDR3 reads CSGWDPTYEQYV. CDR3 DNA: TGCAGTGGTTGGGACCCAACCTACGAGCAGTACGTC.

As to this clonotype: A much larger clone lies a single base off, so this may be a read error. The chain is built from TRBV27 and TRBJ2-1, with D maybe TRBD1 (5 bases). The CDR3 covers 12 residues. Trimming cost V 1 base and J 11 bases, with 9 bases left between them. The germline gives CDR1 MNHEY, CDR2 SMNVEV (reference sequence). CDR3 coding DNA: TGTGCCAGCAGTTTATTAGGGGATAAGCAGTTCTTC. This codes for CASSLLGDKQFF.

The sample holds many counts of this clonotype. V and J are TRBV11-2 and TRBJ2-1, with TRBD2 matching over 9 bases. Losses at the gene ends were 5 bases for V and 4 bases for J; bases not matched to a gene: 6. Germline V gives CDR1 SGHAT, CDR2 FQNNGV. The CDR3 is made up of 15 amino acids. The CDR3 coding sequence is TGTGCCAGCAGCCCGACGCTAGCGGGGTACAATGAGCAGTTCTTC. Encoded protein: CASSPTLAGYNEQFF.

This clonotype showed up many times. V gene TRBV6-1 combines with J gene TRBJ2-3; TRBD2 aligns across 7 bases. This CDR3 is 15 amino acids long. Germline CDR1 and CDR2: MNHNS and SASEGT. Trimming took 2 bases from V and 5 from J; bases not matched to a gene: 7. The CDR3 here is CASSEWASGGDTQYF. The CDR3 nucleotides read TGTGCCAGCAGTGAATGGGCTAGCGGAGGAGATACGCAGTATTTT.

Details on this clonotype: A read error may explain this, as a much larger clone is one base away. The V and J genes are TRBV28 and TRBJ2-5; tentative D call: TRBD2 (6 bases). Germline CDR1 MDHEN, CDR2 SYDVKM. The CDR3 loop spans 15 amino acids. Written as DNA, the CDR3 is TGTGCCAGCAGCCCACACCAAACTTGGAGGGAGACCGAGTACTTC. Translation: CASSPHQTWRETEYF.

This sequence joins TRBV18 and TRBJ2-2; 9 bases are a match to TRBD1. The CDR3 is 15 amino acids. V lost 5 bases and J lost 1; bases outside the gene matches: 2. Germline V gene data show CDR1 as KGHSH and CDR2 as LQKENI. The CDR3 protein is CASSAGQGNTGELFF. The CDR3 DNA reads as TGTGCCAGCTCAGCGGGACAGGGGAACACCGGGGAGCTGTTTTTT.

This clonotype was counted only a few times. The missing conserved phenylalanine or tryptophan at the end of this CDR3 makes a read error likely. This sequence joins TRBV20-1 and TRBJ1-2; tentative D call: TRBD1 (5 bases). The germline V and J ends were trimmed by 4 bases and 8 bases, with 17 bases remaining between them. The germline gives CDR1 DFQATT, CDR2 SNEGSKA (reference sequence). This CDR3 has 13 residues. The CDR3 loop reads CSAMTGDRRGYTS. Here the CDR3 DNA reads TGCAGTGCTATGACCGGGGACCGACGGGGCTACACCTCC.

The chain employs TRBV11-3 and TRBJ2-5; perhaps TRBD2 as D (6 bases). Trimming pared 0 bases from V and 5 bases from J, leaving 13 bases between. The CDR3 contains 15 residues. The germline gives CDR1 SGHNT, CDR2 YENEEA. The CDR3 loop is CASSLDWRVRETQYF. CDR3 nucleotides: TGTGCCAGCAGCTTAGATTGGAGGGTCCGGGAGACCCAGTACTTC.

A note on this clonotype: A much larger clone is a single base away; this may be a read error. The chain carries TRBV6-2 or TRBV6-3 and TRBJ2-3, with no clear D. The germline gives CDR1 MNHEY, CDR2 SVGEGT. This CDR3 comprises 16 residues. The CDR3 region is CASSYNPDSTPDMQYF. In DNA form, the CDR3 reads TGTGCCAGCAGTTATAATCCCGATTCAACCCCGGATATGCAGTATTTT.

The chain joins TRBV7-8 to TRBJ2-1, with a tentative D call TRBD2 (6 bases). Deletions cut 1 base from V and 0 bases from J, with 13 bases between. Germline V gives CDR1 SGHVS, CDR2 FQNEAQ. This CDR3 has 17 amino acids. The CDR3 DNA reads as TGTGCCAGCAGCTTAGGTGGCGGGGCGAGCTCCTACAATGAGCAGTTCTTC. Residues: CASSLGGGASSYNEQFF.

This clonotype appeared a few times. V gene TRBV6-1 combines with J gene TRBJ1-3; perhaps TRBD1 as D (6 bases). The CDR3 runs 16 residues. Germline lookup yields CDR1 MNHNS and CDR2 SASEGT. V was cut by 5 bases and J by 1 base, with 15 bases left in between. The CDR3 is CASSKRTAISGNTIYF. The CDR3 DNA reads TGTGCCAGCAGTAAACGGACAGCTATATCTGGAAACACCATATATTTT.